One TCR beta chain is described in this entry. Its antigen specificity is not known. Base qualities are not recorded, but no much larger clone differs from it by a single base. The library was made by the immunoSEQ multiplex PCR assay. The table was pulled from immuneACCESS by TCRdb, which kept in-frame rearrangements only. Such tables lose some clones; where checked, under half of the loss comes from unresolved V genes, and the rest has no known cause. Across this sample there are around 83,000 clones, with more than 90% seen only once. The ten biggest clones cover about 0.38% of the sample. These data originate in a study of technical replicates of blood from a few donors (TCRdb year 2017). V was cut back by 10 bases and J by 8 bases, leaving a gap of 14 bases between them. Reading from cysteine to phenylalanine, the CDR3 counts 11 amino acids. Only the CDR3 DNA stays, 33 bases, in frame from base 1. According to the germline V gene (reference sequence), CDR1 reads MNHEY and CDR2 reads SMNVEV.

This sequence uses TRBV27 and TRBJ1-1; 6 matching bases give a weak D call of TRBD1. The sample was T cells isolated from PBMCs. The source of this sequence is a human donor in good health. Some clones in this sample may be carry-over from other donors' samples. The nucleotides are TGTGCCATCGGAAGGACAGCCGAAGCTTTCTTT. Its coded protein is CAIGRTAEAFF.